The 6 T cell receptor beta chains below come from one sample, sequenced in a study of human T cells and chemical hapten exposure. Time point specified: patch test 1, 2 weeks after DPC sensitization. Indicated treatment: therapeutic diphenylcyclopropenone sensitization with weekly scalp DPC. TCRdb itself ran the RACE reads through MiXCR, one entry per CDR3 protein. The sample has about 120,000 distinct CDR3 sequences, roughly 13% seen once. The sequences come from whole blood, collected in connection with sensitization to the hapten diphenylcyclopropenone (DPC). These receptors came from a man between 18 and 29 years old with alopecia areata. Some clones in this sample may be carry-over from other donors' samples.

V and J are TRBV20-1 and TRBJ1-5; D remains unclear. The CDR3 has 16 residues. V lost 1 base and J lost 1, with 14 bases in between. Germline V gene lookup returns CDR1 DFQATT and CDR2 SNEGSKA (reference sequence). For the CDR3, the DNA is TGCAGTGCTAGAGTCCCCGACGGCGGCAGCAATCAGCCCCAGCATTTT. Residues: CSARVPDGGSNQPQHF.

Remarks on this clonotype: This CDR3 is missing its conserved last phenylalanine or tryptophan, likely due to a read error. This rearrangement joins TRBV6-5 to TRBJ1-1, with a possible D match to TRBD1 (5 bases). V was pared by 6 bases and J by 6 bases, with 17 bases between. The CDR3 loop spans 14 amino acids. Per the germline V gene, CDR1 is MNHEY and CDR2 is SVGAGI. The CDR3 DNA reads TGTGCCAGCAGCCCCGCGGACAATAGGGCTGAAGCTTTCTTA. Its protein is CASSPADNRAEAFL.

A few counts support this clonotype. CDR3 sequence (DNA): TGTGCCAGCAGCCAAGATCGCTACGAGCAGTACTTC. As protein: CASSQDRYEQYF. The chain has TRBV14 and TRBJ2-7; D is uncertain. Germline V gene sequence: CDR1 SGHDN, CDR2 FVKESK. V was trimmed by 0 bases and J by 3 bases, leaving 3 bases between them. The CDR3 is 12 residues long.

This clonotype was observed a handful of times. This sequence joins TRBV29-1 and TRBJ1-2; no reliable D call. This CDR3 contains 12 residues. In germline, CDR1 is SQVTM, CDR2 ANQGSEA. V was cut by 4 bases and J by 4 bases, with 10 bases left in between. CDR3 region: CSVAGTLYGYTF. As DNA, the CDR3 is TGCAGCGTTGCGGGAACCCTCTATGGCTACACCTTC. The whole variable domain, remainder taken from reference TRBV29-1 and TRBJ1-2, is SAVISQKPSRDICQRGTSLTIQCQVDSQVTMMFWYRQQPGQSLTLIATANQGSEATYESGFVIDKFPISRPNLTFSTLTVSNMSPEDSSIYLCSVAGTLYGYTFGSGTRLTVV.

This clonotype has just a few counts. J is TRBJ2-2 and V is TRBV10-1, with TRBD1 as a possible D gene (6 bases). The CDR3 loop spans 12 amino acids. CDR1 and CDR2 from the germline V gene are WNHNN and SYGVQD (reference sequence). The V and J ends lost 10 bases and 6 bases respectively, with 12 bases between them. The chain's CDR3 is CAKLQGSGELFF. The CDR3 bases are TGCGCCAAACTACAGGGTTCCGGGGAGCTGTTTTTT.

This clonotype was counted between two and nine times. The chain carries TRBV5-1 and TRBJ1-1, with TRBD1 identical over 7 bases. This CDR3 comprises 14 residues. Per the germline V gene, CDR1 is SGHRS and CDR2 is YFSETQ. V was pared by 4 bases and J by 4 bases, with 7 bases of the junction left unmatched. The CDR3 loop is CASSISTGRTEAFF. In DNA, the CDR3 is TGCGCCAGCAGCATTTCGACAGGGCGCACTGAAGCTTTCTTT.